This T cell receptor (beta chain) is drawn from a study of blood T cells in healthy people across ages. General study results and limits: It was held that the diversity estimates obtained from one million T cells were underestimates.

Through a sample-barcoded 5' primer and a J-beta primer mix, a second PCR was run for roughly 6 to 11 cycles. Sequencing of every sample gave 2.5 million or more CDR3-containing paired-end reads. In TCRdb, the 5' RACE reads were re-called with MiXCR into one record per CDR3 protein. Of about 1,400,000 distinct CDR3 sequences detected, about 43% appear once; the ten largest clones hold approximately 7.9%. The sample holds one count of this clonotype. Its matching antigen is unknown. With 4 bases clipped from V and 2 bases from J, the junction kept 4 bases outside the gene matches. The CDR3 sequence is 14 residues long.

The source material was blood. The chain couples TRBV12-3 or TRBV12-4 to TRBJ2-7; 8 bases match TRBD2. The source is a woman aged 18-29 years in good health. The CDR3 DNA sequence: TGTGCCAGCAGTTACAGCGGGAGCCCCTACGAGCAGTACTTC. Translating it yields CASSYSGSPYEQYF.